A single T cell receptor beta chain is shown here with its context. Its antigen is undetermined. Study findings and constraints: Tumor memory CD4+ T cell TCR gene usage clustered with blood and lymph node memory CD4+ cells and lymph node naive CD4+ cells. The larger cohort examined one V-J beta rearrangement, not whole repertoires.

CDR3 length: 13 residues. Germline V gives CDR1 MNHEY, CDR2 SVGAGI. V was shortened by 6 bases and J by 3 bases, with 12 bases between the two germline ends. TCRdb passed the 5' RACE reads through MiXCR, listing each CDR3 protein once. The sample lists 50,000 to 80,000 distinct CDR3 sequences, 22% occurring once. The material sequenced was memory CD4+ T cells sorted from a lymph node. Subset indicated: memory CD4+ T cells, CD4+CD45RO+CD25-. V and J are TRBV6-5 and TRBJ2-7, with D unclear. The receptor's source is a female donor with breast cancer. CDR3 protein: CASRSEHVYEQYF. In nucleotides, the CDR3 is TGTGCCAGCAGATCGGAGCATGTCTACGAGCAGTACTTC.